The 19 T cell receptor beta chains given below trace back to one sample, sequenced in a study of T cell changes during pregnancy in multiple sclerosis. Profiled with immunoSEQ multiplex PCR; TCRdb holds only in-frame clones, not every one. Counted here are tens of thousands of clones, approximately 90% occurring once; the ten biggest clones make up 0.15% to 0.2%. The sample in question was CD4+ T cells from peripheral blood mononuclear cells, obtained in the second trimester of pregnancy. The receptors stem from a female donor with multiple sclerosis, enrolled in a pregnancy study.

This chain connects TRBV30 to TRBJ2-4, with a tentative D call TRBD1 (6 bases). This CDR3 region has 14 residues. Trimming removed 4 bases at V and 0 bases at J, with 10 bases between. Germline V gene lookup returns CDR1 GTSNPN and CDR2 SVGIG (reference sequence). CDR3: CAWNRALAKNIQYF. CDR3 bases: TGTGCCTGGAACAGGGCCCTAGCCAAAAACATTCAGTACTTC.

The chain couples TRBV7-2 to TRBJ2-7; 7 bases fit TRBD1. This CDR3 is 13 amino acids long. J lost 4 bases, V lost 6 bases, and 6 bases had no gene match. CDR1 and CDR2 (germline): SGHTA, FQGNSA. The CDR3 region is CASRPTGVYEQYF. The CDR3 nucleotides read TGTGCCAGCAGACCTACAGGGGTTTACGAGCAGTACTTC.

The chain links TRBV9 to TRBJ2-3; 8 bases are shared with TRBD1. The trim removed 0 bases at V and 2 bases at J, leaving 23 bases unmatched. This CDR3 region has 22 residues. Per the germline V gene, CDR1 is SGDLS and CDR2 is YYNGEE. The CDR3 bases are TGTGCCAGCAGCGTAGCTGTTAGGGCAGGGGGGTCGGGACAGGACCCCACAGATACGCAGTATTTT. Its protein product is CASSVAVRAGGSGQDPTDTQYF.

The V gene is TRBV5-6, the J gene TRBJ1-2, with D perhaps matching TRBD1 (5 bases). Germline CDR1 reads SGHDT; CDR2 reads YYEEEE. The V end was cut by 1 base, the J end by 8 bases, with 9 bases between. The length of the CDR3 is 12 residues. CDR3 loop: CASSLTSGGYTF. Written as DNA, the CDR3 is TGTGCCAGCAGCTTGACCTCAGGGGGCTACACCTTC.

V usage is TRBV6-5 and J usage is TRBJ2-3; tentatively, D is TRBD2 (5 bases). Per germline, CDR1 MNHEY and CDR2 SVGAGI. The CDR3 runs to 12 residues. V was cut by 8 bases and J by 6 bases, with 12 bases left in between. The CDR3 spells CASRRGGDTQYF. The CDR3 DNA is TGTGCCAGCCGGAGAGGCGGGGATACGCAGTATTTT.

The rearrangement links TRBV6-5 to TRBJ2-7, with 9 bases matching TRBD2. The CDR3 loop spans 14 amino acids. After removal of 8 bases from V and 6 bases from J, the junction contained 11 bases not matched to a gene. Per the germline V gene, CDR1 is MNHEY and CDR2 is SVGAGI. The CDR3 nucleotides read TGTGCCAGCTCACGTGCTAGCGGGGTTTTCGAGCAGTACTTC. Protein sequence: CASSRASGVFEQYF.

The chain is built from TRBV5-8 and TRBJ2-7, with a possible D match to TRBD2 (6 bases). The CDR3 has 13 amino acids. Germline-derived CDR1 and CDR2 are SGHTS and YDEGEE. V gave up 0 bases and J gave up 9 bases, with 13 bases separating them. CDR3 region: CASSLAARGGQYF. CDR3 bases: TGTGCCAGCAGCTTGGCCGCGCGGGGCGGGCAGTACTTC.

V gene TRBV30 combines with J gene TRBJ1-1; TRBD1 aligns across 9 bases. The CDR3 sequence is 16 residues long. Trimming cost V 2 bases and J 4 bases; bases outside gene matches: 11. The germline gives CDR1 GTSNPN, CDR2 SVGIG (reference sequence). The CDR3 nucleotides are TGTGCCTGGAGTCTAACAGGGGGCGCTGGGGCCACTGAAGCTTTCTTT. It yields the protein CAWSLTGGAGATEAFF.

V and J are TRBV30 and TRBJ1-1; D not resolved. The germline CDR1 and CDR2 sequences are GTSNPN and SVGIG (reference sequence). Trimming took off 0 bases at V and 0 bases at J, with 8 bases between the two ends. This CDR3 comprises 14 residues. The CDR3 sequence is CAWSVLHMNTEAFF. CDR3 nucleotides: TGTGCCTGGAGTGTACTACATATGAACACTGAAGCTTTCTTT.

The chain joins TRBV27 to TRBJ1-1; D gene ambiguous. V was shortened by 3 bases and J by 0 bases, with 8 bases between the two germline ends. The CDR3 loop spans 14 amino acids. Germline V lookup: CDR1 MNHEY, CDR2 SMNVEV (reference sequence). The CDR3 nucleotides are TGTGCCAGCAGTTTGAGGCGTTTGAACACTGAAGCTTTCTTT. It encodes CASSLRRLNTEAFF.

The chain uses TRBV2 and TRBJ2-1, with 7 bases lining up with TRBD1. This CDR3 region has 13 residues. CDR1 is SNHLY and CDR2 is FYNNEI in the germline V gene. J gave up 3 bases and V 8 bases, and 4 bases lay outside the gene matches. CDR3 sequence: CASQQGSYNEQFF. CDR3 nucleotides: TGTGCCAGCCAACAGGGGAGCTACAATGAGCAGTTCTTC.

The chain recombines TRBV5-8 with TRBJ2-5; 9 bases are a match to TRBD1. Germline-derived CDR1 and CDR2 are SGHTS and YDEGEE. The CDR3 runs 19 residues. J was trimmed by 0 bases and V by 4 bases; bases with no gene match: 16. Here the CDR3 reads CASSPVGTGSSLYQETQYF. In DNA form, the CDR3 reads TGTGCCAGCAGCCCGGTGGGGACAGGGTCTTCTCTGTACCAAGAGACCCAGTACTTC.

The chain uses TRBV5-6 and TRBJ2-2, with 7 bases identical to TRBD1. The V gene's germline CDR1 is SGHDT and CDR2 YYEEEE. After removal of 5 bases from V and 7 bases from J, the junction contained 11 bases not matched to a gene. The CDR3 runs to 15 residues. In nucleotides, the CDR3 is TGTGCCAGCAGTTTCGACAGGGTAGGGCTCGGGGAGCTGTTTTTT. As protein: CASSFDRVGLGELFF. Drawing the rest from reference TRBV5-6 and TRBJ2-2, the complete variable domain is DAGVTQSPTHLIKTRGQQVTLRCSPKSGHDTVSWYQQALGQGPQFIFQYYEEEERQRGNFPDRFSGHQFPNYSSELNVNALLLGDSALYLCASSFDRVGLGELFFGEGSRLTVL.

V is TRBV5-5 and J is TRBJ1-5, with TRBD1 as a possible D gene (6 bases). Germline V lookup: CDR1 SGHKS, CDR2 YYEKEE (reference sequence). The CDR3 runs to 18 residues. Trimming shortened V by 0 bases and J by 2 bases, and 18 bases separated the two germline ends. The CDR3 DNA reads TGTGCCAGCAGCTTGGAATACGCTCAGGGGTCGGGCAATCAGCCCCAGCATTTT. Translated, it gives CASSLEYAQGSGNQPQHF.

The rearrangement joins TRBV14 to TRBJ1-1; D ambiguous. Per the germline V gene, CDR1 is SGHDN and CDR2 is FVKESK. CDR3 length: 13 amino acids. Trimming removed 0 bases at V and 5 bases at J, with 7 bases between. The CDR3 here is CASSQDPRTEAFF. In DNA, the CDR3 is TGTGCCAGCAGCCAAGATCCCAGGACTGAAGCTTTCTTT.

The rearrangement uses TRBV12-5 and TRBJ2-3; TRBD1 is a possible D gene (6 bases). There are 15 residues in the CDR3. In germline, CDR1 is LGHNT, CDR2 FRNRAP. The ends were cut back, 0 bases at V and 2 bases at J, with 9 bases in the middle. The CDR3 DNA follows: TGTGCTAGTGGTTTGGTGGCAGGGGTCACAGATACGCAGTATTTT. Translation: CASGLVAGVTDTQYF.

The chain is built from TRBV6-4 and TRBJ2-3; D is possibly TRBD2 (6 bases). Germline values: CDR1 MRHNA, CDR2 SNTAGT. Trimming left V 3 bases short and J 6 bases short, with 16 bases between. The CDR3 has 15 amino acids. The DNA for the CDR3 is TGTGCCAGCAGTGAACAGCGGGCCCCGGGGGATACGCAGTATTTT. Translating gives CASSEQRAPGDTQYF.

This chain's CDR3 is CASSSILGQGSYEQYF. Written as DNA, the CDR3 is TGTGCCAGCAGCTCCATACTGGGACAGGGCTCCTACGAGCAGTACTTC. V is TRBV7-9 and J is TRBJ2-7; the match to TRBD1 covers 9 bases. J was trimmed by 0 bases and V by 4 bases; bases with no gene match: 7. This CDR3 is 16 amino acids long. Germline CDR1 is SEHNR and CDR2 is FQNEAQ (reference sequence).

The chain employs TRBV5-1 and TRBJ2-7, with TRBD1 identical over 7 bases. CDR1 and CDR2 from the germline V gene are SGHRS and YFSETQ. CDR3 size: 12 residues. V lost 3 bases, J lost 6 bases, and 3 bases stayed unmatched. CDR3 amino acids: CASSYSGGEQYF. CDR3 DNA sequence: TGCGCCAGCAGCTACTCAGGGGGCGAGCAGTACTTC.